A single sample gave rise to the 6 T cell receptor beta chains below, sequenced in a study of beta chain features in type 1 diabetes. What was sequenced were expressed TCRB transcripts, since all of the isolated RNA had been reverse transcribed. Sequencing used immunoSEQ multiplex PCR; TCRdb keeps in-frame clones, though not all of them. The sample lists about 400,000 clones, 10% to 15% seen once, with under 0.02% in the top ten. Material for sequencing was naive CD4+ T cells from blood. The source of these receptors is a man in his late teens or twenties in good health.

The genes are TRBV29-1 and TRBJ2-5; 7 nucleotides agree with TRBD1. The CDR3 has 13 residues. J lost 1 base, V lost 4 bases, and 3 bases had no gene match. Germline V CDR1 and CDR2: SQVTM, ANQGSEA. CDR3 DNA: TGCAGCGTTGCCGGGACAGTCCAAGAGACCCAGTACTTC. This sequence encodes CSVAGTVQETQYF. Complete variable domain (other parts from reference TRBV29-1 and TRBJ2-5): SAVISQKPSRDICQRGTSLTIQCQVDSQVTMMFWYRQQPGQSLTLIATANQGSEATYESGFVIDKFPISRPNLTFSTLTVSNMSPEDSSIYLCSVAGTVQETQYFGPGTRLLVL.

CDR3 bases: TGCGCCAGCAGCCAAGAGATGACTAGCACAGATACGCAGTATTTT. Its protein is CASSQEMTSTDTQYF. This rearrangement joins TRBV4-3 to TRBJ2-3; D call uncertain. Germline V gene data show CDR1 as LGHNA and CDR2 as YSLEER. The CDR3 extends over 15 amino acids. V was pared by 0 bases and J by 0 bases, with 7 bases between.

The rearrangement joins TRBV9 to TRBJ2-1, with TRBD2 matching 10 bases. Trimming removed 4 bases from V and 4 bases from J; junction bases left unmatched: 8. CDR1 SGDLS and CDR2 YYNGEE come from the germline V gene. The CDR3 runs to 16 residues. The CDR3 loop reads CASSTEGTSAYNEQFF. DNA of the CDR3: TGTGCCAGCAGCACAGAAGGGACTAGCGCTTACAATGAGCAGTTCTTC. Together with reference TRBV9 and TRBJ2-1, the CDR3 gives the full variable domain: DSGVTQTPKHLITATGQRVTLRCSPRSGDLSVYWYQQSLDQGLQFLIQYYNGEERAKGNILERFSAQQFPDLHSELNLSSLELGDSALYFCASSTEGTSAYNEQFFGPGTRLTVL.

The V and J genes are TRBV29-1 and TRBJ1-2; D is unresolved. CDR3 length: 13 residues. Germline V gives CDR1 SQVTM, CDR2 ANQGSEA. V was trimmed by 8 bases and J by 6 bases, leaving 19 bases between them. CDR3 residues: CSTSEGNGHGYTF. For the CDR3, the DNA is TGCAGCACCTCGGAGGGCAATGGTCATGGCTACACCTTC. Full variable domain (missing parts from reference TRBV29-1 and TRBJ1-2): SAVISQKPSRDICQRGTSLTIQCQVDSQVTMMFWYRQQPGQSLTLIATANQGSEATYESGFVIDKFPISRPNLTFSTLTVSNMSPEDSSIYLCSTSEGNGHGYTFGSGTRLTVV.

V gene TRBV28 combines with J gene TRBJ2-4, with TRBD2 matching over 9 bases. Germline V gives CDR1 MDHEN, CDR2 SYDVKM. The junction had 7 bases not matched to a gene; V was cut back by 6 bases and J by 1 base. This CDR3 comprises 16 residues. CDR3 in DNA: TGTGCCAGCAGCACGGTTAGCGGGAGTGCCAAAAACATTCAGTACTTC. Translated, it gives CASSTVSGSAKNIQYF.

The chain combines TRBV15 with TRBJ2-1; D gene uncertain. V was clipped by 5 bases and J by 7 bases, with 15 bases between them. Germline-derived CDR1 and CDR2 are LNHNV and YYDKDF (reference sequence). The CDR3 has 14 amino acids. In DNA form, the CDR3 reads TGTGCCACCAGCCTTTCCAGCGTATCGAATGAGCAGTTCTTC. It yields the protein CATSLSSVSNEQFF.